This is a list of T cell receptor beta chains from one sample in a study of blood T cell repertoires in COVID-19. Profiled with immunoSEQ multiplex PCR; TCRdb holds only in-frame clones, not every one. The data show about 98,000 clones, approximately 79% seen once. Material: peripheral blood. The receptors here all came from a man between 65 and 85 years old with active or convalescent COVID-19. Both conserved end residues are part of each CDR3.

V gene	J gene	CDR3 protein
TRBV29-1	TRBJ2-4	CSGGTGVNIQYF
TRBV2	TRBJ2-7	CASSVNWDRELGDHEQYF
TRBV5-1	TRBJ2-1	CASSLGGSSYNEQFF
TRBV10-3	TRBJ1-5	CAMSGTGDQPQHF
TRBV10-3	TRBJ2-7	CAISGQRGNEQYF
TRBV10-2	TRBJ2-1	CASGTSGGAENEQFF
TRBV5-4	TRBJ2-1	CASSLVARNEQFF
TRBV6-5	TRBJ1-4	CASIRDRGFEKLFF
TRBV7-9	TRBJ1-2	CASSLGPQVEGYTF
TRBV6-5	TRBJ1-3	CASRSRGMAGNTIYF
TRBV12-3/TRBV12-4	TRBJ1-2	CASSLGAGYGYTF
TRBV19	TRBJ1-5	CASTARGGAGQPQHF
TRBV11-3	TRBJ1-2	CASSLEQNYGYTF
TRBV7-9	TRBJ2-1	CASSSTGGRYEQFF
TRBV6-5	TRBJ1-2	CASSLRGGGYTF
TRBV29-1	TRBJ2-7	CSAAGQGVGEQYF
TRBV6-2/TRBV6-3	TRBJ2-5	CASSYRDRVQETQYF
TRBV6-5	TRBJ2-5	CATVRGLAETQYF
TRBV7-2	TRBJ1-2	CASSPTGGLQGYTF
TRBV5-6	TRBJ2-3	CASSLNRGQWDTQYF
TRBV10-3	TRBJ1-1	CAIRSGGQGIRDTEAFF
TRBV2	TRBJ1-2	CASSEAGPGRIYGYTF
TRBV7-9	TRBJ1-2	CASSVNRVNGYTF
TRBV5-8	TRBJ1-2	CASSRNGNGGYGYTF
TRBV27	TRBJ2-1	CASSLEGGEQFF
TRBV3-1/TRBV3-2	TRBJ1-1	CASSLYPWAQLNTEAFF
TRBV7-2	TRBJ2-1	CASSTQGAMMNEQFF
TRBV4-1	TRBJ1-5	CASSQASIGEGNQPQHF
TRBV6-5	TRBJ1-4	CASRDSTTNEKLFF
TRBV10-1	TRBJ2-1	CASSQGARNEQFF
TRBV3-1/TRBV3-2	TRBJ1-4	CASSHRGLPNEKLFF
TRBV27	TRBJ2-1	CASTVGGDYNEQFF
TRBV11-3	TRBJ1-5	CASSETGTREKPQHF
TRBV2	TRBJ2-1	CASRHRDSVNEQFF
TRBV4-3	TRBJ2-1	CASSQARQGRNEQFF
TRBV7-9	TRBJ2-3	CASSSQLDRGDTQYF
TRBV7-2	TRBJ2-1	CASSLDRSTTYNEQFF
TRBV4-2	TRBJ1-4	CASSQGQGEKLFF
TRBV7-8	TRBJ2-1	CASSLISDRGNNEQFF
TRBV7-8	TRBJ2-3	CASSTGVPPRTDTQYF
TRBV6-2/TRBV6-3	TRBJ1-5	CASSPGGRQPQHF
TRBV18	TRBJ1-1	CASSPPQQEGLGAFF
TRBV29-1	TRBJ2-3	CSVDEGTDTQYF
TRBV19	TRBJ2-3	CASSSDTGGADTQYF
TRBV10-1	TRBJ2-7	CASSESGSYEQYF
TRBV30	TRBJ1-1	CAWSVQENTEAFF
TRBV11-3	TRBJ2-7	CASSPDRGKDYEQYF
TRBV20-1	TRBJ2-4	CSASSSFLAKNIQYF
TRBV5-8	TRBJ1-6	CASSSGVYNSPLHF
TRBV6-6	TRBJ1-6	CASSWDRGGGNSPLHF
TRBV9	TRBJ1-4	CASGGQGNEKLFF